This T cell receptor (beta chain) was sequenced during a study of cytomegalovirus exposure and HLA in healthy donors. A multiplex PCR was run with 60 Vbeta primers and 13 Jbeta primers. The protocol was immunoSEQ multiplex PCR, while the TCRdb copy is restricted to in-frame clones and leaves out a portion. The sample lists about 170,000 clones; roughly 84% were seen once. General study points: Presence/absence analyses assumed roughly uniform sequencing depth across donors, which may not hold. The authors excluded some V segments, including TRBV6-2 and TRBV6-3, as indistinguishable. A previous analysis found most TCR beta V segments productive roughly 87% or roughly 30% of the time.

With regard to this clone: Its antigen is not identified.

Looked up from germline, CDR1 is MNHNS and CDR2 is SASEGT. Trimming removed 2 bases from V and 2 bases from J; junction bases left unmatched: 7. The CDR3 totals 16 residues. What was sequenced was PBMCs. The source of this sequence is a boy between 2 and 10 years old in good health and CMV-seronegative. The chain combines TRBV6-1 with TRBJ1-2; 8 nucleotides align to TRBD1. CDR3 sequence: CASSEQGAGRNYGYTF. CDR3 DNA sequence: TGTGCCAGCAGTGAACAGGGGGCTGGTAGGAACTATGGCTACACCTTC.